This T cell receptor beta chain emerged from a study of CD8+CD57+ T cells in acquired aplastic anemia. Study observations and caveats: Roughly 28 was the count of CD8+ CDR3 sequences that patients shared with controls.

CDR1 is SEHNR and CDR2 is FQNEAQ in the germline V gene (reference sequence). The V segment lost 2 bases and the J segment 16 bases; nucleotides outside the gene matches: 16. The length of the CDR3 is 15 residues. On this clonotype: Its target is not known.

CDR3 and TCR beta VDJ profiling relied on genomic DNA as the template. TCRdb called the reads again in MiXCR, with one record for every CDR3 protein. Of roughly 420,000 distinct CDR3 sequences listed, 65% to 75% were seen once; the top ten hold 3.5% to 4.5%. The clonotype was recovered from a human donor in good health, serving as a control. The specimen sequenced was sorted CD4+, CD8+, or CD8+CD57+ T cells (not recorded which) from PBMCs. J is TRBJ2-1 and V is TRBV7-9, with 8 nucleotides matching TRBD1. The CDR3 spells CASSLLPGGYNEPFF. CDR3 DNA sequence: TGTGCCAGCAGCTTATTGCCAGGGGGCTACAATGAGCCCTTCTTC.